This passage covers 28 T cell receptor beta chains from one sample sequenced in a study of cytomegalovirus exposure and HLA in healthy donors. PCR amplification relied on 60 Vbeta primers (plus 13 Jbeta primers). Sequencing was performed with immunoSEQ multiplex PCR; in TCRdb, only in-frame clones are kept and a portion is missing. This table holds 70,000 or so clones. Sequencing was performed on PBMCs. The receptors here all came from a boy younger than 18 in good health and CMV-seronegative.

The rearrangement links TRBV6-6 to TRBJ1-4; no reliable D call. V lost 0 bases and J 8 bases, leaving 7 bases between the germline ends. CDR3 length: 13 amino acids. CDR1 MNHNY and CDR2 SVGAGI come from the germline V gene (reference sequence). CDR3 DNA sequence: TGTGCCAGCAGTTACTCAGAGGTAGAAAAACTGTTTTTT. It encodes CASSYSEVEKLFF.

The rearrangement joins TRBV4-2 to TRBJ2-3; 7 bases are shared with TRBD2. After removal of 2 bases from V and 0 bases from J, the junction contained 17 bases not matched to a gene. This CDR3 is 20 amino acids long. Germline lookup yields CDR1 LGHNA and CDR2 YNFKEQ. The DNA of the CDR3 is TGTGCCAGCAGCCAAAGCCCCGGTACTAGCGCAAGACTAAGCACAGATACGCAGTATTTT. This codes for CASSQSPGTSARLSTDTQYF.

J is TRBJ1-1 and V is TRBV19; 9 nucleotides match TRBD1. Germline V gene lookup returns CDR1 LNHDA and CDR2 SQIVND (reference sequence). There are 16 residues in the CDR3. V shed 6 bases and J 3 bases; nucleotides not matched to a gene: 11. The CDR3 bases are TGTGCCAGTAGCAAGACCGGGACAGGGATCCACACTGAAGCTTTCTTT. Amino acids: CASSKTGTGIHTEAFF. The variable domain in full, completed from reference TRBV19 and TRBJ1-1, reads DGGITQSPKYLFRKEGQNVTLSCEQNLNHDAMYWYRQDPGQGLRLIYYSQIVNDFQKGDIAEGYSVSREKKESFPLTVTSAQKNPTAFYLCASSKTGTGIHTEAFFGQGTRLTVV.

This chain joins TRBV7-2 and TRBJ2-7, with TRBD2 matching 7 bases. The length of the CDR3 is 15 residues. With 5 bases clipped from V and 3 bases from J, the junction kept 10 bases outside the gene matches. The germline gives CDR1 SGHTA, CDR2 FQGNSA. This CDR3 reads CASSPPMGGVYEQYF. CDR3 nucleotide sequence: TGTGCCAGCAGCCCTCCGATGGGGGGGGTCTACGAGCAGTACTTC.

The rearrangement links TRBV19 to TRBJ2-2, with D possibly matching TRBD2 (5 bases). Trimming took 4 bases from V and 0 from J, leaving 9 bases between them. The CDR3 length is 15 residues. Germline CDR1 reads LNHDA; CDR2 reads SQIVND (reference sequence). This chain's CDR3 is CASSTRGSNTGELFF. In DNA, the CDR3 is TGTGCCAGTAGTACCAGAGGGTCGAACACCGGGGAGCTGTTTTTT.

CDR3 bases: TGTGCCAGCACCCTCGGGCGGGTAGTCACTGAAGCTTTCTTT. Translating gives CASTLGRVVTEAFF. This chain joins TRBV7-9 and TRBJ1-1; D is uncertain. The CDR3 has 14 residues. Between the trimmed V and J ends, which lost 7 bases and 4 bases, there was a span of 16 bases. The germline V gene has CDR1 SEHNR and CDR2 FQNEAQ (reference sequence).

V gene TRBV7-2 combines with J gene TRBJ1-2; D ambiguous. The V gene's germline CDR1 is SGHTA and CDR2 FQGNSA. V lost 1 base to trimming and J lost 7 bases, with 10 bases between them. The CDR3 is 13 residues long. The CDR3 DNA follows: TGTGCCAGCAGCTTAGGATCCGGGTTTGGCTACACCTTC. It specifies CASSLGSGFGYTF.

The rearrangement uses TRBV10-3 and TRBJ2-5, with a tentative D call TRBD1 (5 bases). V lost 6 bases and J 11 bases, leaving 16 bases between the germline ends. Germline V CDR1 and CDR2: ENHRY, SYGVKD. CDR3 length: 12 amino acids. CDR3 protein: CAIRNTGVEQYF. In nucleotides, the CDR3 is TGTGCCATCAGGAACACAGGTGTGGAGCAGTACTTC.

The DNA of the CDR3 is TGTGCCATCAGCCCGGGACTAGCGAACACCGGGGAGCTGTTTTTT. This translates into CAISPGLANTGELFF. This chain links TRBV10-3 with TRBJ2-2; TRBD2 agrees at 8 bases. CDR1 and CDR2 (germline): ENHRY, SYGVKD. V lost 6 bases to trimming and J lost 0 bases; unmatched junction nucleotides: 3. The CDR3 has 15 residues.

J is TRBJ2-7 and V is TRBV5-6, with 7 bases fitting TRBD1. V was pared by 0 bases and J by 3 bases, with 6 bases of the junction left unmatched. This CDR3 is built from 15 residues. Germline-derived CDR1 and CDR2 are SGHDT and YYEEEE. CDR3 protein: CASSLGLTGSYEQYF. CDR3 DNA sequence: TGTGCCAGCAGCTTGGGCCTGACAGGGAGCTACGAGCAGTACTTC.

The V and J genes are TRBV9 and TRBJ2-1; no firm D call. V was trimmed by 4 bases and J by 2 bases, leaving 13 bases between them. In germline, CDR1 is SGDLS, CDR2 YYNGEE. The CDR3 runs 15 residues. The chain's CDR3 is CASSPRVMTYNEQFF. CDR3 bases: TGTGCCAGCAGCCCCCGGGTAATGACCTACAATGAGCAGTTCTTC. Drawing the rest from reference TRBV9 and TRBJ2-1, the complete variable domain is DSGVTQTPKHLITATGQRVTLRCSPRSGDLSVYWYQQSLDQGLQFLIQYYNGEERAKGNILERFSAQQFPDLHSELNLSSLELGDSALYFCASSPRVMTYNEQFFGPGTRLTVL.

The chain links TRBV6-1 to TRBJ2-1; D might be TRBD2 (5 bases). The CDR3 is 14 amino acids. The ends were cut back, 4 bases at V and 7 bases at J, with 14 bases in the middle. Germline CDR1 is MNHNS and CDR2 is SASEGT. For the CDR3, the DNA is TGTGCCAGCAGTGCCCGGGGAGTGGTAAATGAGCAGTTCTTC. This translates into CASSARGVVNEQFF.

The CDR3 loop is CASTTGRGGFDSNQPQHF. Here the CDR3 DNA reads TGTGCCAGTACCACGGGCAGGGGTGGATTCGATAGCAATCAGCCCCAGCATTTT. The V gene is TRBV19, the J gene TRBJ1-5; TRBD1 might be the D (6 bases). Germline CDR1 reads LNHDA; CDR2 reads SQIVND (reference sequence). This CDR3 spans 18 amino acids. V dropped 7 bases and J dropped 0 bases, with 22 bases sitting between them.

The chain combines TRBV4-1 with TRBJ2-7; 8 bases fit TRBD2. Trimming at V came to 8 bases and at J to 3 bases, leaving 9 bases not matched to a gene. Looked up from germline, CDR1 is MGHRA and CDR2 is YSYEKL. The length of the CDR3 is 14 residues. The CDR3 spells CASSRGSGGYEQYF. CDR3 sequence (DNA): TGCGCCAGCTCCCGCGGCAGCGGGGGCTACGAGCAGTACTTC.

V and J are TRBV19 and TRBJ2-1; D is perhaps TRBD2 (5 bases). The germline V gene encodes CDR1 LNHDA and CDR2 SQIVND (reference sequence). This CDR3 has 15 amino acids. V lost 3 bases and J 4 bases, leaving 13 bases between the germline ends. CDR3 coding DNA: TGTGCCAGTAGTATGGCCCCCAAGCGGTACAATGAGCAGTTCTTC. Its protein product is CASSMAPKRYNEQFF.

The chain couples TRBV6-9 to TRBJ1-1; 10 bases line up with TRBD1. Germline values: CDR1 MNHGY, CDR2 SVAAGI. The trim removed 6 bases at V and 0 bases at J, leaving 13 bases unmatched. The CDR3 is made up of 18 amino acids. The CDR3 DNA follows: TGTGCCAGCAGAACTTGGGGACAGGGGTCTATTATGAACACTGAAGCTTTCTTT. Translation gives CASRTWGQGSIMNTEAFF.

The chain combines TRBV30 with TRBJ2-1, with D possibly matching TRBD2 (5 bases). Trimming removed 0 bases at V and 0 bases at J, with 6 bases between. CDR3 length: 14 residues. Germline CDR1 GTSNPN, CDR2 SVGIG (reference sequence). The CDR3 DNA sequence: TGTGCCTGGAGTGTTGGGAGCTCCTACAATGAGCAGTTCTTC. It yields the protein CAWSVGSSYNEQFF. Complete variable domain (other parts from reference TRBV30 and TRBJ2-1): SQTIHQWPATLVQPVGSPLSLECTVEGTSNPNLYWYRQAAGRGLQLLFYSVGIGQISSEVPQNLSASRPQDRQFILSSKKLLLSDSGFYLCAWSVGSSYNEQFFGPGTRLTVL.

The chain recombines TRBV7-9 with TRBJ2-2, with D tentatively TRBD1 (6 bases). The CDR3 spans 16 residues. V dropped 5 bases and J dropped 5 bases, with 18 bases sitting between them. Germline V lookup: CDR1 SEHNR, CDR2 FQNEAQ (reference sequence). The CDR3 region is CASSPYRVTGTGELFF. Here the CDR3 DNA reads TGTGCCAGCAGCCCTTACAGGGTGACGGGGACCGGGGAGCTGTTTTTT.

Comment on this clone: The junction differs from germline at one of its ends, possibly a read error. V gene TRBV4-1 combines with J gene TRBJ1-6; 8 bases align to TRBD1. From germline, CDR1 is MGHRA and CDR2 YSYEKL. CDR3 length equals 17 residues. This CDR3 is CASSRRSQGVYNSPLPF. CDR3 nucleotides: TGCGCCAGCAGCCGCCGGTCACAGGGGGTCTATAATTCACCCCTCCCCTTT.

The chain has TRBV6-1 and TRBJ1-5, with 7 bases that match TRBD1. Looked up from germline, CDR1 is MNHNS and CDR2 is SASEGT. With V trimmed by 8 bases and J by 7 bases, 8 bases remained unmatched. The CDR3 has 13 residues. CDR3 sequence reads: CASLGGAGQPQHF. The DNA for the CDR3 is TGTGCCAGCTTAGGGGGCGCGGGGCAGCCCCAGCATTTT.

V and J are TRBV15 and TRBJ2-2; 9 nucleotides agree with TRBD1. Unmatched junction bases numbered 14, after V lost 5 bases and J lost 7 bases. This CDR3 has 17 amino acids. Germline V gene sequence: CDR1 LNHNV, CDR2 YYDKDF (reference sequence). The CDR3 nucleotides are TGTGCCACCAGCGTCGCTCCGGGACAGGGAATCGGCGGGGAGCTGTTTTTT. Translation: CATSVAPGQGIGGELFF.

The chain combines TRBV21-1 with TRBJ1-1; the table's TRBD1 call for D was not verified on the DNA. TRBV21-1 corresponds to a pseudogene. This CDR3 is built from 17 residues. CDR3 coding DNA: TGTGCCAGCAGCAAATGGGGGACAGGGGGCGAGAACACTGAAGCTTTCTTT. It translates to CASSKWGTGGENTEAFF.

This sequence joins TRBV18 and TRBJ2-5; 8 bases fit TRBD1. Germline values: CDR1 KGHSH, CDR2 LQKENI. CDR3 length: 15 amino acids. V lost 6 bases and J lost 11; bases outside the gene matches: 17. CDR3 residues: CASSTGQVTLRAQYF. Here the CDR3 DNA reads TGTGCCAGCTCTACGGGACAGGTAACCCTACGAGCGCAGTACTTC. The complete variable domain, with remaining parts taken from reference TRBV18 and TRBJ2-5, reads NAGVMQNPRHLVRRRGQEARLRCSPMKGHSHVYWYRQLPEEGLKFMVYLQKENIIDESGMPKERFSAEFPKEGPSILRIQQVVRGDSAAYFCASSTGQVTLRAQYFGPGTRLLVL.

This chain links TRBV18 with TRBJ2-7; a weak D match, TRBD2 (6 bases). V gave up 3 bases and J gave up 3 bases, with 12 bases separating them. The CDR3 is 14 residues long. Per the germline V gene, CDR1 is KGHSH and CDR2 is LQKENI. The CDR3 is CASSPGNSGYEQYF. For the CDR3, the DNA is TGTGCCAGCTCACCCGGGAATAGCGGCTACGAGCAGTACTTC.

V usage is TRBV30 and J usage is TRBJ1-3; 8 nucleotides align to TRBD1. Germline CDR1 GTSNPN, CDR2 SVGIG (reference sequence). This CDR3 region has 15 residues. Trimming removed 3 bases from V and 0 bases from J; junction bases left unmatched: 4. In DNA, the CDR3 is TGTGCCTGGAGCCCGGGACAGGTCTCTGGAAACACCATATATTTT. It specifies CAWSPGQVSGNTIYF.

This chain connects TRBV2 to TRBJ1-5, with 10 bases aligning to TRBD1. The germline V gene encodes CDR1 SNHLY and CDR2 FYNNEI. The CDR3 is made up of 18 amino acids. J was trimmed by 4 bases and V by 5 bases; bases with no gene match: 14. The CDR3 nucleotides are TGTGCCAGCAGTCTTGACAGGGGGCTAATGATGGGTAATCAGCCCCAGCATTTT. Encoded protein: CASSLDRGLMMGNQPQHF.

The chain carries TRBV7-2 and TRBJ2-1, with D possibly TRBD1 on 5 matching bases. The CDR3 has 13 amino acids. Per the germline V gene, CDR1 is SGHTA and CDR2 is FQGNSA. Trimming took off 11 bases at V and 1 base at J, with 12 bases between the two ends. CDR3 region: CAGASVSYNEQFF. The CDR3 DNA follows: TGTGCCGGGGCTTCGGTATCCTACAATGAGCAGTTCTTC.

The J gene is TRBJ2-1, the V gene TRBV9, with TRBD2 matching 10 bases. The germline V gene has CDR1 SGDLS and CDR2 YYNGEE. The CDR3 has 17 residues. V lost 2 bases, J lost 6 bases, and 11 bases stayed unmatched. This chain's CDR3 is CASSVTEAGGPGNEQFF. The DNA of the CDR3 is TGTGCCAGCAGCGTTACCGAAGCGGGAGGGCCTGGCAATGAGCAGTTCTTC.